Below are 22 T cell receptor beta chains sequenced from a single sample in a study of blood T cell repertoires in COVID-19. The method was immunoSEQ multiplex PCR; TCRdb's version includes in-frame clones alone and lacks a portion of them. This sample has roughly 300,000 clones, with approximately 86% found just once. Sequencing used PBMCs or T cells enriched from blood (not recorded which). These receptors originate from a woman aged 40 to 55 with acute COVID-19.

This clone was recorded once. The sample contains more than one DNA sequence encoding this CDR3. This chain links TRBV5-1 with TRBJ2-1; 9 positions agree with TRBD1. J gave up 1 base and V 4 bases, and 3 bases lay outside the gene matches. Germline CDR1 and CDR2: SGHRS and YFSETQ. The length of the CDR3 is 15 residues. This CDR3 is CASSPGQGSYNEQFF. The CDR3 coding sequence is TGCGCCAGCAGCCCCGGACAGGGGTCCTACAATGAGCAGTTCTTC.

The V call is TRBV28, the J call TRBJ2-7; the D gene is possibly TRBD1 (5 bases). There are 12 residues in the CDR3. Deletions cut 2 bases from V and 4 bases from J, with 6 bases between. Germline assignment: CDR1 MDHEN and CDR2 SYDVKM. The CDR3 region has the DNA TGTGCCAGCAGTTTAGGGGCATACGAGCAGTACTTC. As protein: CASSLGAYEQYF.

The chain combines TRBV6-5 with TRBJ1-2; possible D gene TRBD1, 5 bases. V was pared by 0 bases and J by 6 bases, with 17 bases between. CDR3 length equals 16 residues. Germline loops: CDR1 MNHEY, CDR2 SVGAGI. CDR3 sequence: CASSYSAGFATDGYTF. CDR3 in DNA: TGTGCCAGCAGTTACTCCGCAGGGTTCGCTACGGATGGCTACACCTTC.

The chain links TRBV3-1 (or the pseudogene TRBV3-2) to TRBJ2-3, with TRBD1 matching over 7 bases. This CDR3 spans 15 amino acids. The V segment lost 4 bases and the J segment 1 base; nucleotides outside the gene matches: 5. Germline CDR1 is LGHDT and CDR2 is YNNKEL (reference sequence). CDR3 bases: TGTGCCAGCAGCCGAGGGACAGCGCGCACAGATACGCAGTATTTT. Translated, it gives CASSRGTARTDTQYF.

J is TRBJ2-1 and V is TRBV12-3 or TRBV12-4; D is possibly TRBD2 (6 bases). The CDR3 runs 12 residues. V lost 1 base to trimming and J lost 11 bases, with 9 bases between them. The CDR3 bases are TGTGCCAGCAGTTTAGGGACTACCCAGCAGTTCTTC. Protein sequence: CASSLGTTQQFF.

V is TRBV5-4 and J is TRBJ2-7, with 7 bases aligning to TRBD2. V was pared by 4 bases and J by 3 bases, with 4 bases of the junction left unmatched. Germline lookup yields CDR1 SGHNT and CDR2 YYREEE (reference sequence). This CDR3 has 13 amino acids. The DNA for the CDR3 is TGTGCCAGCAGCCCGGGGAGGGACTACGAGCAGTACTTC. It specifies CASSPGRDYEQYF.

The rearrangement joins TRBV3-1 (or the pseudogene TRBV3-2) to TRBJ2-7; D might be TRBD1 (5 bases). CDR3 length: 13 residues. The germline V and J ends were trimmed by 1 base and 3 bases, with 7 bases remaining between them. Looked up from germline, CDR1 is LGHDT and CDR2 is YNNKEL (reference sequence). In DNA, the CDR3 is TGTGCCAGCAGCCAAGCACAGGACTACGAGCAGTACTTC. This translates into CASSQAQDYEQYF.

This sequence joins TRBV6-5 and TRBJ1-2; D not certain. V was pared by 4 bases and J by 4 bases, with 13 bases between. CDR3 length: 14 residues. CDR1 is MNHEY, CDR2 SVGAGI, per germline. The CDR3 here is CASSLYSPFYGYTF. The CDR3, as DNA: TGTGCCAGCAGTTTGTACAGTCCTTTCTATGGCTACACCTTC.

The chain recombines TRBV11-2 with TRBJ2-3; D perhaps matches TRBD1 (5 bases). The CDR3 length is 14 residues. CDR1 is SGHAT and CDR2 is FQNNGV in the germline V gene. V lost 0 bases to trimming and J lost 7 bases, with 11 bases between them. The CDR3 spells CASSLDRATYTQYF. CDR3 in DNA: TGTGCCAGCAGCTTAGACAGGGCAACCTATACGCAGTATTTT.

This rearrangement joins TRBV7-2 to TRBJ1-1, with D tentatively TRBD1 (5 bases). The V end was cut by 2 bases, the J end by 4 bases, with 11 bases between. CDR1 and CDR2 (germline): SGHTA, FQGNSA. The CDR3 is 14 amino acids. The CDR3 sequence is CASSLRGRITEAFF. CDR3 DNA sequence: TGTGCCAGCAGCTTAAGGGGCAGGATCACTGAAGCTTTCTTT.

V gene TRBV7-2 combines with J gene TRBJ1-1, with D possibly TRBD1 on 6 matching bases. With 1 base removed from V and 2 bases from J, the gap between germline ends came to 8 bases. CDR1 SGHTA and CDR2 FQGNSA come from the germline V gene. The CDR3 length is 14 residues. CDR3: CASSLDRENTEAFF. In DNA, the CDR3 is TGTGCCAGCAGCTTAGACAGGGAAAACACTGAAGCTTTCTTT. Filled out from reference TRBV7-2 and TRBJ1-1, the complete variable domain reads GAGVSQSPSNKVTEKGKDVELRCDPISGHTALYWYRQSLGQGLEFLIYFQGNSAPDKSGLPSDRFSAERTGGSVSTLTIQRTQQEDSAVYLCASSLDRENTEAFFGQGTRLTVV.

The V call is TRBV29-1, the J call TRBJ2-3; TRBD2 might be the D (6 bases). Trimming shortened V by 0 bases and J by 0 bases, and 13 bases separated the two germline ends. The CDR3 covers 16 residues. Germline-derived CDR1 and CDR2 are SQVTM and ANQGSEA. The CDR3 DNA reads TGCAGCGTTGAAGATCGCCTAGCGCTTAGCACAGATACGCAGTATTTT. It encodes CSVEDRLALSTDTQYF.

The chain uses TRBV2 and TRBJ1-1; 9 positions match TRBD1. The CDR3 is 14 amino acids. Germline assignment: CDR1 SNHLY and CDR2 FYNNEI. The trim removed 7 bases at V and 4 bases at J, leaving 7 bases unmatched. The DNA for the CDR3 is TGTGCCAGCAATTTGGACAGGGGTGGCACTGAAGCTTTCTTT. It is translated as CASNLDRGGTEAFF.

The chain couples TRBV27 to TRBJ2-7, with TRBD1 matching 8 bases. The CDR3 is 15 amino acids. The V gene end was trimmed by 4 bases and the J gene end by 5 bases; junction bases not matched to a gene: 10. Germline assignment: CDR1 MNHEY and CDR2 SMNVEV (reference sequence). This chain's CDR3 is CASSSLGRGPNEQYF. The DNA of the CDR3 is TGTGCCAGCAGTTCCCTAGGCAGGGGGCCCAACGAGCAGTACTTC.

This sequence joins TRBV6-5 and TRBJ2-7; 11 nucleotides line up with TRBD2. The J segment lost 6 bases and the V segment lost 7 bases, leaving 8 bases of the junction unmatched. CDR3 length: 14 amino acids. The germline gives CDR1 MNHEY, CDR2 SVGAGI. The CDR3 DNA sequence: TGTGCCAGCACCGAACTAGCGGGAGTTCGCGAGCAGTACTTC. Amino acids: CASTELAGVREQYF.

J is TRBJ1-5 and V is TRBV19; no clear D gene. V lost 0 bases to trimming and J lost 1 base, with 10 bases between them. The CDR3 consists of 16 residues. Germline V gene data show CDR1 as LNHDA and CDR2 as SQIVND (reference sequence). CDR3 region: CASSIEGGKSNQPQHF. CDR3 bases: TGTGCCAGTAGTATAGAGGGAGGTAAGAGCAATCAGCCCCAGCATTTT.

On this clone: One base away lies a much larger clone, so this may be a sequencing read error. Other DNA variants within this sample encode the same CDR3. The chain joins TRBV7-2 to TRBJ2-1; a possible D gene is TRBD2 (5 bases). Looked up from germline, CDR1 is SGHTA and CDR2 is FQGNSA. This CDR3 is 15 amino acids long. Trimming left V 0 bases short and J 0 bases short, with 6 bases between. This CDR3 is CASSLAGSSYNEQFF. CDR3 nucleotides: TGTGCCAGCAGCTTAGCGGGGAGCTCCTACAATGAGCAGTTCTTC.

The chain employs TRBV3-1 (or the pseudogene TRBV3-2) and TRBJ2-7; D ambiguous. CDR1 LGHDT and CDR2 YNNKEL come from the germline V gene (reference sequence). The CDR3 spans 13 residues. V shed 2 bases and J shed 2 bases, with 7 bases lying between them. CDR3 sequence (DNA): TGTGCCAGCAGCCAAATCCCCACCTACGAGCAGTACTTC. Amino acids: CASSQIPTYEQYF.

The chain carries TRBV29-1 and TRBJ2-3; D is possibly TRBD1 (6 bases). In germline, CDR1 is SQVTM, CDR2 ANQGSEA. V was shortened by 8 bases and J by 6 bases, with 15 bases between the two germline ends. CDR3 length: 12 residues. The CDR3 sequence: CSWGQGTDTQYF. CDR3 in DNA: TGCAGCTGGGGGCAGGGGACGGATACGCAGTATTTT.

The CDR3: CASSQVGRVMNTEAFF. CDR3 nucleotides: TGTGCCAGCAGCCAAGTAGGCAGGGTCATGAACACTGAAGCTTTCTTT. The chain couples TRBV4-2 to TRBJ1-1; possible D gene TRBD1, 5 bases. This CDR3 is 16 amino acids long. Trimming stripped 1 base from V and 0 bases from J, with 12 bases between. Germline V lookup: CDR1 LGHNA, CDR2 YNFKEQ.

In its sample, this clone was seen a few times. V is TRBV5-1 and J is TRBJ2-2; 14 bases fit TRBD2. The CDR3 extends over 17 amino acids. CDR1 and CDR2 from the germline V gene are SGHRS and YFSETQ. After removal of 4 bases from V and 5 bases from J, the junction contained 7 bases not matched to a gene. CDR3 DNA sequence: TGCGCCAGCAGCGCGACTAGCGGGAGGGCCGGGACCGGGGAGCTGTTTTTT. Its protein is CASSATSGRAGTGELFF. Supplemented by reference TRBV5-1 and TRBJ2-2, the full variable domain reads KAGVTQTPRYLIKTRGQQVTLSCSPISGHRSVSWYQQTPGQGLQFLFEYFSETQRNKGNFPGRFSGRQFSNSRSEMNVSTLELGDSALYLCASSATSGRAGTGELFFGEGSRLTVL.

The V gene is TRBV28, the J gene TRBJ1-6; TRBD1 aligns across 9 bases. CDR1 and CDR2 from the germline V gene are MDHEN and SYDVKM. There are 17 residues in the CDR3. Germline trimming cut 6 bases from V and 3 bases from J; bases unmatched to any gene: 9. For the CDR3, the DNA is TGTGCCAGCAGACCTACGGGACAGGGCTACTATAATTCACCCCTCCACTTT. It codes for CASRPTGQGYYNSPLHF.